The next 31 T cell receptor beta chains were all read from a single sample in a study of vaccination and CD4 T cells after COVID-19. The Oncomine TCR Beta short-read assay generated sequence data from the DNA of cultured CD4+ T cells. TCRdb ran MiXCR on the PCR reads and lists one entry per CDR3 protein. The sample has about 14,000 distinct CDR3 sequences, approximately 56% seen once. The antigens of these receptors remain unknown. The sample's treatment: roughly 10-day PBMC culture with coronavirus spike peptide pools or control peptides (ViraFEST assay). Sample: CD4+ T cells from blood, cultured in vitro. The receptors here all came from a human donor who had recovered from COVID-19.

This clonotype was seen a handful of times. This chain joins TRBV6-5 and TRBJ1-5; D gene unclear. This CDR3 comprises 13 residues. Germline values: CDR1 MNHEY, CDR2 SVGAGI. V lost 2 bases to trimming and J lost 7 bases, with 9 bases between them. In DNA, the CDR3 is TGTGCCAGCAGTTACGAGGAATCCCAGCCCCAGCATTTT. This codes for CASSYEESQPQHF.

This clonotype was seen just once. The CDR3 coding sequence is TGTGCCAGCAGCACGAACAGGGACACTGAAGCTTTCTTT. Residues: CASSTNRDTEAFF. The gene calls are TRBV5-4 and TRBJ1-1; D possibly corresponds to TRBD1 (6 bases). The length of the CDR3 is 13 residues. Trimming took off 4 bases at V and 3 bases at J, with 10 bases between the two ends. The germline CDR1 and CDR2 sequences are SGHNT and YYREEE (reference sequence).

This sequence joins TRBV3-1 and TRBJ2-2; no clear D gene. V was shortened by 2 bases and J by 6 bases, with 7 bases between the two germline ends. The CDR3 totals 13 residues. In germline, CDR1 is LGHDT, CDR2 YNNKEL (reference sequence). CDR3 nucleotides: TGTGCCAGCAGCCAAAGCCTAGCCGGGGAGCTGTTTTTT. Its protein product is CASSQSLAGELFF.

DNA for the CDR3: TGCGCCAGCAGCCCTGAGAGGGTAGATACGCAGTATTTT. It translates to CASSPERVDTQYF. This chain connects TRBV5-1 to TRBJ2-3; maybe TRBD2 (5 bases). Trimming took off 4 bases at V and 5 bases at J, with 11 bases between the two ends. This CDR3 is built from 13 residues. CDR1 is SGHRS and CDR2 is YFSETQ in the germline V gene.

This chain links TRBV6-1 with TRBJ1-4; the match to TRBD1 covers 9 bases. The CDR3 is 16 residues long. CDR1 is MNHNS and CDR2 is SASEGT in the germline V gene. The V segment lost 10 bases and the J segment 6 bases; nucleotides outside the gene matches: 15. The CDR3 coding sequence is TGTGCCACGGAGAGAGGCGGAACAGGGGGCGATGAAAAACTGTTTTTT. As protein: CATERGGTGGDEKLFF.

The chain is built from TRBV7-3 and TRBJ1-5; the D gene is possibly TRBD1 (5 bases). The V gene lost 0 bases and the J gene lost 7 bases, with 7 bases spanning the gap. CDR3 length: 13 residues. CDR1 is SGHTA, CDR2 FQGTGA, per germline. CDR3 sequence (DNA): TGTGCCAGCAGCTTAACTGGGGGACAGCCCCAGCATTTT. Its translation: CASSLTGGQPQHF. Variable domain in full (rest from reference TRBV7-3 and TRBJ1-5): GAGVSQTPSNKVTEKGKYVELRCDPISGHTALYWYRQSLGQGPEFLIYFQGTGAADDSGLPNDRFFAVRPEGSVSTLKIQRTERGDSAVYLCASSLTGGQPQHFGDGTRLSIL.

This chain joins TRBV20-1 and TRBJ2-3, with 7 bases matching TRBD2. The CDR3 totals 15 residues. Losses at the gene ends were 0 bases for V and 4 bases for J; bases not matched to a gene: 7. The germline V gene encodes CDR1 DFQATT and CDR2 SNEGSKA (reference sequence). As DNA, the CDR3 is TGCAGTGCTAGAGATATGGGGGAGGGCGCAGATACGCAGTATTTT. This codes for CSARDMGEGADTQYF.

This clonotype was seen a few times. V usage is TRBV6-1 and J usage is TRBJ2-7; tentatively, D is TRBD1 or TRBD2 (5 bases each). Germline V gene data show CDR1 as MNHNS and CDR2 as SASEGT. The CDR3 contains 15 residues. V gave up 6 bases and J gave up 2 bases, with 17 bases separating them. CDR3 sequence reads: CASRDVSGPTYEQYF. The CDR3 coding sequence is TGTGCCAGCAGGGACGTGTCGGGACCGACCTACGAGCAGTACTTC.

This clonotype was detected a few times. The chain joins TRBV19 to TRBJ1-1; D not certain. Germline V CDR1 and CDR2: LNHDA, SQIVND (reference sequence). Trimming stripped 4 bases from V and 1 base from J, with 7 bases between. The CDR3 length is 13 residues. Here the CDR3 reads CASSNFQNTEAFF. As DNA, the CDR3 is TGTGCCAGTAGTAACTTCCAGAACACTGAAGCTTTCTTT.

The J gene is TRBJ1-4, the V gene TRBV19; TRBD1 aligns across 9 bases. V shed 5 bases and J 6 bases; nucleotides not matched to a gene: 7. The germline V gene has CDR1 LNHDA and CDR2 SQIVND (reference sequence). The CDR3 runs 15 residues. CDR3: CASSDRGTGYEKLFF. CDR3 nucleotides: TGTGCCAGTAGTGACCGGGGGACAGGGTATGAAAAACTGTTTTTT.

The chain combines TRBV28 with TRBJ2-4, with a tentative D call TRBD1 (7 bases). Germline lookup yields CDR1 MDHEN and CDR2 SYDVKM. V was clipped by 2 bases and J by 4 bases, with 15 bases between them. This CDR3 has 16 residues. This chain's CDR3 is CASSLGGGTAKNIQYF. The CDR3 DNA is TGTGCCAGCAGTTTAGGTGGAGGGACAGCAAAAAACATTCAGTACTTC.

The chain recombines TRBV24-1 with TRBJ1-1; D call uncertain. Germline V gives CDR1 KGHDR, CDR2 SFDVKD. This CDR3 is built from 13 residues. V was pared by 3 bases and J by 4 bases, with 8 bases between. The CDR3 is CATSDNGGTEAFF. Here the CDR3 DNA reads TGTGCCACCAGTGATAACGGTGGCACTGAAGCTTTCTTT.

This clonotype was seen more than once but under ten times. The CDR3 sequence is CASSLAGQGVTDTQYF. DNA of the CDR3: TGTGCCAGCAGCTTAGCCGGACAGGGGGTGACAGATACGCAGTATTTT. This chain joins TRBV7-9 and TRBJ2-3; the match to TRBD1 covers 10 bases. Germline V CDR1 and CDR2: SEHNR, FQNEAQ (reference sequence). V dropped 0 bases and J dropped 3; count of bases not matched to a gene: 3. The CDR3 covers 16 residues.

This chain joins TRBV6-2 or TRBV6-3 and TRBJ1-1, with a tentative D call TRBD1 (5 bases). V was pared by 0 bases and J by 0 bases, with 17 bases between. In germline, CDR1 is MNHEY, CDR2 SVGEGT. The CDR3 loop spans 18 amino acids. The CDR3 reads CASSYSDRGASMNTEAFF. The CDR3 coding sequence is TGTGCCAGCAGTTACTCGGATCGTGGGGCTAGCATGAACACTGAAGCTTTCTTT.

In its sample, this clonotype was seen a few times. The CDR3 region has the DNA TGCAGTGCTAGAGGACCACCCGGGGAGCTGTTTTTT. Its translation is CSARGPPGELFF. V is TRBV20-1 and J is TRBJ2-2; D is unclear. The V end was cut by 1 base, the J end by 6 bases, with 6 bases between. Germline CDR1 reads DFQATT; CDR2 reads SNEGSKA (reference sequence). This CDR3 contains 12 residues.

The chain recombines TRBV4-1 with TRBJ1-1; D remains ambiguous. CDR3 length: 15 amino acids. The germline CDR1 and CDR2 sequences are MGHRA and YSYEKL. V was shortened by 0 bases and J by 0 bases, with 8 bases between the two germline ends. This CDR3 is CASSQDPVMNTEAFF. CDR3 sequence (DNA): TGCGCCAGCAGCCAAGATCCTGTGATGAACACTGAAGCTTTCTTT.

This clonotype was seen a handful of times. The V call is TRBV27, the J call TRBJ1-2; weak D call: TRBD1 (6 bases). The CDR3 loop spans 14 amino acids. The V gene lost 5 bases and the J gene lost 8 bases, with 18 bases spanning the gap. Germline V gives CDR1 MNHEY, CDR2 SMNVEV (reference sequence). This chain's CDR3 is CASSPTGQWGGYTF. The CDR3 DNA reads TGTGCCAGCAGTCCGACAGGACAATGGGGCGGCTACACCTTC.

This clonotype was detected a few times. The V call is TRBV7-6, the J call TRBJ2-3; D possibly corresponds to TRBD2 (6 bases). Germline lookup yields CDR1 SGHVS and CDR2 FNYEAQ. This CDR3 is built from 15 residues. The germline V and J ends were trimmed by 5 bases and 2 bases, with 14 bases remaining between them. In DNA form, the CDR3 reads TGTGCCAGCAGCCCCGCCGGGAGTTACACAGATACGCAGTATTTT. This gives the protein CASSPAGSYTDTQYF.

The gene calls are TRBV10-2 and TRBJ2-5; 13 nucleotides match TRBD2. The CDR3 is 18 residues long. The junction had 6 bases not matched to a gene; V was cut back by 2 bases and J by 0 bases. Germline CDR1 reads WSHSY; CDR2 reads SAAADI. The CDR3 DNA is TGCGCCAGCAGTGAGGGACTAGCGGGAGTATCGGACCAAGAGACCCAGTACTTC. It codes for CASSEGLAGVSDQETQYF.

The CDR3 bases are TGTGCCAGTAGTAAGGCTTCCAGCCAAGAGACCCAGTACTTC. Protein product: CASSKASSQETQYF. This chain connects TRBV19 to TRBJ2-5; no reliable D call. The CDR3 consists of 14 residues. The V and J ends lost 4 bases and 1 base respectively, with 10 bases between them. CDR1 is LNHDA, CDR2 SQIVND, per germline (reference sequence).

The CDR3 sequence is CASSHGTGEAYEQYF. CDR3 sequence (DNA): TGTGCCAGCTCACACGGGACAGGGGAAGCCTACGAGCAGTACTTC. This sequence joins TRBV18 and TRBJ2-7, with 10 bases aligning to TRBD1. Trimming cost V 4 bases and J 2 bases; bases outside gene matches: 5. This CDR3 has 15 amino acids. Germline V gene data show CDR1 as KGHSH and CDR2 as LQKENI.

The CDR3 loop is CASSRGIAGNNEQFF. CDR3 coding DNA: TGTGCCAGCTCACGGGGCATAGCGGGAAACAATGAGCAGTTCTTC. The chain joins TRBV18 to TRBJ2-1; 8 positions match TRBD2. This CDR3 is 15 amino acids long. CDR1 and CDR2 from the germline V gene are KGHSH and LQKENI. V was clipped by 4 bases and J by 5 bases; unmatched bases: 7.

The CDR3 loop is CASSNAITPGNTIYF. CDR3 bases: TGTGCCAGCAGTAACGCAATAACCCCGGGAAACACCATATATTTT. This rearrangement joins TRBV6-1 to TRBJ1-3; no definite D call. Germline values: CDR1 MNHNS, CDR2 SASEGT. V was cut by 5 bases and J by 4 bases, with 15 bases left in between. The CDR3 runs to 15 residues.

This clonotype was recorded once. The chain is built from TRBV12-3 or TRBV12-4 and TRBJ1-3; a weak D match, TRBD1 (6 bases). The V end lost 7 bases, the J end lost 4 bases, and 17 bases lay between the germline ends. This CDR3 contains 15 residues. CDR3 in DNA: TGTGCCAGCAAAACGACATGGGGGCAAGGAAACACCATATATTTT. The encoded protein is CASKTTWGQGNTIYF.

This sequence joins TRBV28 and TRBJ2-4; 8 bases fit TRBD1. Germline-derived CDR1 and CDR2 are MDHEN and SYDVKM. The CDR3 is made up of 15 amino acids. With V trimmed by 3 bases and J by 7 bases, 8 bases remained unmatched. The CDR3 coding sequence is TGTGCCAGCAGTTTCTTGGACAGGGATCGGAACATTCAGTACTTC. Translation gives CASSFLDRDRNIQYF.

V and J are TRBV24-1 and TRBJ2-3, with D unresolved. Germline V lookup: CDR1 KGHDR, CDR2 SFDVKD. CDR3 length equals 13 residues. The V gene lost 4 bases and the J gene lost 4 bases, with 8 bases spanning the gap. Written as DNA, the CDR3 is TGTGCCACCAGTGAGAATATCCCAGATACGCAGTATTTT. Translation gives CATSENIPDTQYF.

As to this clonotype: A junction end diverges from the germline sequence, so it may reflect a read error. The chain carries TRBV6-5 and TRBJ1-2, with 10 nucleotides matching TRBD1. CDR1 MNHEY and CDR2 SVGAGI come from the germline V gene. The CDR3 totals 15 residues. The CDR3 region has the DNA TGTGCCAGCAGTAACTCCTGGACAGGGGGCTATGGCTACACCTTC. It encodes CASSNSWTGGYGYTF.

The V gene is TRBV19, the J gene TRBJ2-1; TRBD1 is a possible D gene (6 bases). CDR3 length: 13 residues. Looked up from germline, CDR1 is LNHDA and CDR2 is SQIVND (reference sequence). The V end lost 5 bases, the J end lost 9 bases, and 14 bases lay between the germline ends. The CDR3 here is CASSSGQSGEQFF. In DNA, the CDR3 is TGTGCCAGTAGTTCAGGACAGTCCGGTGAGCAGTTCTTC.

The rearrangement uses TRBV11-2 and TRBJ2-7; D possibly corresponds to TRBD2 (7 bases). Between the trimmed V and J ends, which lost 5 bases and 2 bases, there was a span of 13 bases. Germline CDR1 is SGHAT and CDR2 is FQNNGV. This CDR3 has 14 amino acids. CDR3 DNA sequence: TGTGCCAGCAGCGCCGTAGGGGGGGCCTACGAGCAGTACTTC. Its translation is CASSAVGGAYEQYF.

The chain is built from TRBV2 and TRBJ2-6; D unclear. From germline, CDR1 is SNHLY and CDR2 FYNNEI. V lost 4 bases and J lost 0, with 7 bases in between. This CDR3 has 15 amino acids. CDR3 nucleotide sequence: TGTGCCAGCAGTGTGAATCTCTCTGGGGCCAACGTCCTGACTTTC. It encodes CASSVNLSGANVLTF.

V and J are TRBV24-1 and TRBJ2-1; 7 bases are shared with TRBD1. The V segment lost 10 bases and the J segment 5 bases; nucleotides outside the gene matches: 7. Germline assignment: CDR1 KGHDR and CDR2 SFDVKD. There are 13 residues in the CDR3. CDR3 region: CATEGAIDNEQFF. CDR3 nucleotides: TGTGCCACAGAGGGGGCGATCGACAATGAGCAGTTCTTC.